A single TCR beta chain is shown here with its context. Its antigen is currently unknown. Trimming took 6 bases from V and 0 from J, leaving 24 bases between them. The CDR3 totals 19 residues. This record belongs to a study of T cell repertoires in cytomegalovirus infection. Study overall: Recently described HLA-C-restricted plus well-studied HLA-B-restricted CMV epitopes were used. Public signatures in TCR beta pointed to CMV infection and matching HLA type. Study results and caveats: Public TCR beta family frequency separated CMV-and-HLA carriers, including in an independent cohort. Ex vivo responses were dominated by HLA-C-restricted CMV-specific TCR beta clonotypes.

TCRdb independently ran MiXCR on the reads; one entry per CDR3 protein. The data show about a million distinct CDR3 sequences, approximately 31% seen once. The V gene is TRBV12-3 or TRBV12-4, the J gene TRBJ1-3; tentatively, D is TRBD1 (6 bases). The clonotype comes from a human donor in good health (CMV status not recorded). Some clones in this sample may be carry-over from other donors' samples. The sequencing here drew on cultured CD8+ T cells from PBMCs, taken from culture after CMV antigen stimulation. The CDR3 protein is CASSQHMGALVNSGNTIYF. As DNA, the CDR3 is TGTGCCAGCAGCCAACACATGGGGGCCTTAGTTAACTCTGGAAACACCATATATTTT.